The 8 T cell receptor beta chains below were found in one sample sequenced in a study of Ad26.COV2.S vaccination and SARS-CoV-2 variants. Treatment meaning: 19 received Ad26.COV2.S at low or high dose, single or two shots; 5 received placebo; per-sample allocation not given. The samples were gathered on day 63 after the first injection of vaccine or placebo. This table comes from immunoSEQ multiplex PCR, and its TCRdb copy is limited to in-frame clones, with some not included. In the table there are approximately 460,000 clones, 80% to 90% of which are singletons. The source was peripheral blood, collected in a trial of Ad26.COV2.S vaccine versus placebo. The receptors were gathered from a person aged 18-65 years who received the Ad26.COV2.S COVID-19 vaccine or a placebo.

This clone appeared once. The chain links TRBV6-2 or TRBV6-3 to TRBJ2-3, with D tentatively TRBD1 (5 bases). Germline-derived CDR1 and CDR2 are MNHEY and SVGEGT. This CDR3 is 15 amino acids long. V lost 2 bases, J lost 1 base, and 10 bases lay in between. The CDR3 loop reads CASSYLGAGTDTQYF. CDR3 coding DNA: TGTGCCAGCAGTTACCTAGGGGCAGGCACAGATACGCAGTATTTT.

This clone has only one observation. The V call is TRBV27, the J call TRBJ2-7; D may correspond to TRBD1 or TRBD2 (5 bases each). The V and J ends lost 5 bases and 1 base respectively, with 12 bases between them. Looked up from germline, CDR1 is MNHEY and CDR2 is SMNVEV (reference sequence). The CDR3 totals 14 residues. As DNA, the CDR3 is TGTGCCAGCAGTATTTCCGGGACGTCCTACGAGCAGTACTTC. Protein product: CASSISGTSYEQYF.

This clone was observed a handful of times. The chain couples TRBV19 to TRBJ1-1; D gene uncertain. Deletions cut 7 bases from V and 7 bases from J, with 10 bases between. The CDR3 covers 11 residues. Germline V gives CDR1 LNHDA, CDR2 SQIVND (reference sequence). The CDR3 sequence: CASTKRGEAFF. The CDR3 region has the DNA TGTGCCAGTACCAAGAGAGGTGAAGCTTTCTTT.

The V call is TRBV2, the J call TRBJ1-5; D is perhaps TRBD1 (6 bases). V lost 5 bases and J 4 bases, leaving 18 bases between the germline ends. CDR3 size: 16 residues. Germline V CDR1 and CDR2: SNHLY, FYNNEI. The CDR3 DNA follows: TGTGCCAGCAGTATACTGACAGGAGGTGGGAATCAGCCCCAGCATTTT. Protein: CASSILTGGGNQPQHF.

The chain uses TRBV27 and TRBJ2-3; 8 bases agree with TRBD2. The germline CDR1 and CDR2 sequences are MNHEY and SMNVEV (reference sequence). The CDR3 has 15 residues. Germline trimming cut 4 bases from V and 1 base from J; bases unmatched to any gene: 4. CDR3 sequence reads: CASSWTSPGTDTQYF. CDR3 DNA sequence: TGTGCCAGCAGTTGGACTAGCCCTGGCACAGATACGCAGTATTTT.

The rearrangement links TRBV19 to TRBJ1-4; the match to TRBD1 covers 7 bases. The V gene's germline CDR1 is LNHDA and CDR2 SQIVND (reference sequence). V shed 9 bases and J 0 bases; nucleotides not matched to a gene: 4. This CDR3 region has 14 residues. CDR3 protein: CASRGVATNEKLFF. The CDR3 nucleotides read TGTGCCAGCAGGGGGGTCGCAACTAATGAAAAACTGTTTTTT.

The chain carries TRBV5-1 and TRBJ2-6; 9 positions match TRBD2. The CDR3 consists of 16 residues. Germline values: CDR1 SGHRS, CDR2 YFSETQ. V shed 0 bases, J shed 8 bases, and the junction held 6 bases outside the gene matches. CDR3: CASSLALAGGPNVLTF. CDR3 in DNA: TGCGCCAGCAGCTTGGCTCTGGCGGGAGGGCCCAACGTCCTGACTTTC.

The CDR3 loop reads CASSRGQGGNEKLFF. In DNA form, the CDR3 reads TGTGCCAGCAGCCGGGGACAGGGAGGTAATGAAAAACTGTTTTTT. The chain has TRBV7-9 and TRBJ1-4; 9 nucleotides agree with TRBD1. The CDR3 is 15 residues long. Germline-derived CDR1 and CDR2 are SEHNR and FQNEAQ (reference sequence). Trimming took 5 bases from V and 4 from J; bases not matched to a gene: 5.